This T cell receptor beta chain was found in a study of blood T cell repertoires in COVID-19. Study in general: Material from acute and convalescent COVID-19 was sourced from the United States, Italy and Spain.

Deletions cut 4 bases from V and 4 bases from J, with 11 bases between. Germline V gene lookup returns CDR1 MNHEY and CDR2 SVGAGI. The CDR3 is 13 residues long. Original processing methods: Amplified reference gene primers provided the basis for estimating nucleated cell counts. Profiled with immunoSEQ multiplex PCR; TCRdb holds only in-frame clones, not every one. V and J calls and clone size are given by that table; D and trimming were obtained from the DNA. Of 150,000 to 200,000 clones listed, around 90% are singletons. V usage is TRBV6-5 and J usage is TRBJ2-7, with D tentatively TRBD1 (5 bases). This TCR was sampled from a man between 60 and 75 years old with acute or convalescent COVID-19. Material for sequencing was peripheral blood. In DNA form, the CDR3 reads TGTGCCAGCAGTTGGAGAAAGGGGTACGAGCAGTACTTC. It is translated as CASSWRKGYEQYF.